Included here is one TCR beta chain sequence, with context. Its antigen is undetermined. This sample is part of a study of vaccination and CD4 T cells after COVID-19. The length of the CDR3 is 14 residues. Per germline, CDR1 MNHEY and CDR2 SVGAGI. V shed 2 bases and J shed 0 bases, with 4 bases lying between them. The treatment was: roughly 10-day PBMC culture with coronavirus spike peptide pools or control peptides (ViraFEST assay). The Oncomine TCR Beta short-read assay sequenced DNA from cultured CD4+ T cells. CD4+ T cells were cultured, and genomic DNA was extracted from them. TCRdb recomputed calls from the PCR reads with MiXCR, one row per CDR3 protein. The sample lists approximately 9,500 distinct CDR3 sequences, over 60% occurring once.

Sequencing was performed on CD4+ T cells from blood, cultured in vitro. V and J are TRBV6-5 and TRBJ2-2; the D is unclear. The sequence was collected from a human donor who had recovered from COVID-19. The CDR3 DNA reads as TGTGCCAGCAGTTACATGGCGAACACCGGGGAGCTGTTTTTT. As protein: CASSYMANTGELFF.